This T cell receptor (beta chain) stems from a study of T cell responses to AZD1222 COVID-19 vaccine (dated by TCRdb to about 2021). Background for the entire study: TCR sequencing was performed for about 250 trial participants, of whom about 200 were given two doses of AZD1222 and around 26 were given two doses of MenACWY control vaccine. Enrollment into the trials was organized by age into subgroups of 18-55, 56-69 and 70-plus years, and those subgroups contained about 160, 30 and 59 TCR-sequenced participants, respectively. Points the paper makes about the study in general: In the small 56-69-year group, the increase in depth fell short of significance, most likely because of low power. Most participants were white British and females outnumbered males, and the authors suggested that clonal diversity may have been underestimated. The vaccine-associated CD4 TCRs covered the entire spike protein, and the dominant responses fell in regions 160-218 and 743-854. After two AZD1222 doses, both the breadth and the depth of spike-specific TCRs were significantly higher than at day 0 and than in MenACWY recipients. Because no samples from the day 14 peak response were available, repertoires could be characterized only after the peak T cell response. Conclusions about previously exposed vaccinees are limited because only five to seven AZD1222 recipients were SARS-CoV-2 seropositive at baseline. Reportedly, close to half of the unique spike-specific TCRs recognized epitopes lying outside the regions that are mutated in the B.1.351 and B.1.1.7 variants.

Points on this clone: The clone's antigen remains unknown. There are no base qualities to consult, and no much larger clone falls within one base.

This sample's time point label indicates: about 28 days (+/-7) after the second vaccine dose. AZD1222 recipients with second doses at about 4 weeks or about 12 weeks were pooled, because spike-specific TCR depth and breadth did not differ between schedules. Vaccinee samples came from UK trials COV001 and COV002, including a single-blind randomized controlled phase 2/3 trial of AZD1222 (ChAdOx1 nCoV-19) in healthy adults. For TCRbeta chain sequencing, PBMC samples were collected from trial participants at day 0 and at day 28 after the second dose. The CDR3 regions of human TCRbeta chains were analyzed by immunosequencing. From the authors' description of their analysis: Repertoire TCRs were checked for matches against a reference library of SARS-CoV-2-specific TCRs that had been generated using the MIRA antigen-specificity platform. Breadth meant the fraction of unique TCRs that were SARS-CoV-2-associated, whereas depth meant the fraction of total T cells that were SARS-CoV-2-associated. Each spike-specific TCR was assigned to its reactive spike region and to a CD4 or CD8 class using the MIRA data. Log10-transformed breadth and depth values were compared by one-way ANOVA with Sidak's multiple comparisons tests. Sourced from immuneACCESS, this table was stored by TCRdb with only in-frame sequences that have V and J called. A share of the clones is absent; for the studies checked, an unresolved V gene accounts for under half, and the remainder has no known explanation. The V and J calls and clone size come from that table; D and trimming were worked out from the DNA. For this sample there are more than 80,000 clones; less than 95% appear just once. The ten largest clones represent under 8.5% of the sample.

The cysteine opens and the phenylalanine closes a CDR3 of 17 amino acids. Here the CDR3 DNA is all that survives: 51 bases in frame from base 1. The germline V and J ends show losses of 5 bases and 1 base respectively, and no gene match explains 13 bases of the junction. According to the germline V gene (reference sequence), CDR1 reads MNHNY and CDR2 reads SVGAGI. This sample comprised peripheral blood, obtained 28 days after the second AZD1222 dose. This clonotype originated in an adult who received the AZD1222 COVID-19 vaccine. In this chain, TRBV6-6 is recombined with TRBJ1-1, with 7 bases matching TRBD1. DNA sequence: TGTGCCAGCAGTCAACACGCTGGGACAGCCAGGAACACTGAAGCTTTCTTT. This gives the protein CASSQHAGTARNTEAFF.